This TCR beta chain was identified in a study of blood T cell repertoires in COVID-19. Study information: Both acute and convalescent COVID-19 samples were obtained from the United States, Italy and Spain. In each case, the material was cDNA or gDNA derived from T cells, B-cell-depleted T cells, or PBMCs.

The CDR3 has 12 residues. Germline values: CDR1 MNHNY, CDR2 SVGAGI (reference sequence). With 6 bases clipped from V and 8 bases from J, the junction kept 3 bases outside the gene matches. Authors' processing steps: Reference gene primer amplification gave estimated nucleated cell counts. TCRdb keeps only in-frame clones here, not all; method: immunoSEQ multiplex PCR. That table supplies the V and J calls and clone size; D and trimming were determined from the DNA. The repertoire holds 65,000 to 75,000 clones, with approximately 78% as singletons. Sequences were obtained from peripheral blood. The TCR originated in a human donor in a cohort sampled during active COVID-19. The V gene is TRBV6-6, the J gene TRBJ1-2; 10 bases line up with TRBD1. The CDR3 sequence: CASSLTGGGYTF. CDR3 sequence (DNA): TGTGCCAGCAGCCTGACAGGGGGCGGCTACACCTTC.